This TCR beta chain came from a study of blood T cells in healthy people across ages. Combining a sample-barcoded 5' primer with a J-beta primer mix, a second PCR ran for about 7 to 11 cycles. Via MiXCR, TCRdb re-called the 5' RACE reads, giving one row per CDR3 protein. The data hold some 1.4 million distinct CDR3 sequences, with 42% observed a single time. Regarding this clonotype: Its antigen is currently unknown.

Study results and caveats: CMV status of donors was unknown, possibly confounding expanded clonotype changes.

V was pared by 0 bases and J by 0 bases, with 9 bases of the junction left unmatched. There are 21 residues in the CDR3. This chain connects TRBV12-3 or TRBV12-4 to TRBJ2-6; TRBD2 matches 12 bases. The sequence derives from a woman younger than 30 in good health. The sequenced sample consisted of blood. CDR3 DNA sequence: TGTGCCAGCAGTTTAGCGCTTCTAGCGGGAGGGCCTCCCTCTGGGGCCAACGTCCTGACTTTC. It translates to CASSLALLAGGPPSGANVLTF.